This TCR beta chain was profiled in a study of radiation and T cells in renal cell carcinoma. With respect to this clone: The antigen remains unidentified.

Method: immunoSEQ multiplex PCR; TCRdb's copy keeps in-frame clones and lacks some. The sample has 140,000 to 150,000 clones; about 88% are singletons. Study results and limitations: Top tumor clonotypes rose in blood 2 weeks post-radiation, then contracted.

V dropped 3 bases and J dropped 0 bases, with 17 bases sitting between them. CDR1 and CDR2 (germline): GTSNPN, SVGIG (reference sequence). This CDR3 comprises 17 residues. The time point was: baseline pretreatment blood. As for treatment: 15 Gy SBRT to primary tumor, nephrectomy 4 weeks later. The chain uses TRBV30 and TRBJ2-2; D is perhaps TRBD2 (5 bases). The sequence was collected from a woman in her sixties or seventies with renal cell carcinoma. The sequencing used blood, collected from a patient whose treatment included radiotherapy and nephrectomy. Written as DNA, the CDR3 is TGTGCCTGGAGGCCCCTAGCCCAGTTCGCGAACACCGGGGAGCTGTTTTTT. As protein: CAWRPLAQFANTGELFF.